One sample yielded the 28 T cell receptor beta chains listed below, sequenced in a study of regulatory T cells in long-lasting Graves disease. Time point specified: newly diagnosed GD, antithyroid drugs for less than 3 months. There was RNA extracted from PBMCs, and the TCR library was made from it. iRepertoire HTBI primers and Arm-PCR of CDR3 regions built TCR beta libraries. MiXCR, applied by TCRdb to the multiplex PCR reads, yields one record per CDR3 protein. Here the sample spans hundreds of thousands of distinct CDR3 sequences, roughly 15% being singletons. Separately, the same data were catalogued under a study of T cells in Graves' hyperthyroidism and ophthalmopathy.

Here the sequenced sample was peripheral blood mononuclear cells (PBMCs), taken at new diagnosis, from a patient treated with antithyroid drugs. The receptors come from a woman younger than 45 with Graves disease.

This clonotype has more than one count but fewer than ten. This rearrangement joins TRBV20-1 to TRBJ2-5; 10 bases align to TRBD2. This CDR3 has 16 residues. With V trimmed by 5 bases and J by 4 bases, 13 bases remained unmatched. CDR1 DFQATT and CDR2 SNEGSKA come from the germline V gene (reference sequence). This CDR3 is CSAGGTSGNERETQYF. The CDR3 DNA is TGCAGTGCTGGTGGAACTAGCGGGAACGAGAGAGAGACCCAGTACTTC.

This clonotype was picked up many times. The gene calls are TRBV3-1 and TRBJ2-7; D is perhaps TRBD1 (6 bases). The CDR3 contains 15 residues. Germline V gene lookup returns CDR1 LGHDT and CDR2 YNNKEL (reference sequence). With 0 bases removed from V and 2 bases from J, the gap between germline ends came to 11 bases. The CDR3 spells CASSQDDRPPYEQYF. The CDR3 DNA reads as TGTGCCAGCAGCCAAGATGACAGGCCCCCCTACGAGCAGTACTTC.

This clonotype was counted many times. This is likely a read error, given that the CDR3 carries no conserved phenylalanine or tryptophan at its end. The CDR3 spells CASRLGETSEQFL. CDR3 nucleotides: TGTGCCAGCCGCTTGGGGGAGACGAGTGAGCAGTTCCTC. V gene TRBV2 combines with J gene TRBJ2-1, with D perhaps assigned TRBD1 or TRBD2 (5 bases each). Trimming removed 8 bases at V and 9 bases at J, with 17 bases between. The CDR3 has 13 residues. Germline lookup yields CDR1 SNHLY and CDR2 FYNNEI.

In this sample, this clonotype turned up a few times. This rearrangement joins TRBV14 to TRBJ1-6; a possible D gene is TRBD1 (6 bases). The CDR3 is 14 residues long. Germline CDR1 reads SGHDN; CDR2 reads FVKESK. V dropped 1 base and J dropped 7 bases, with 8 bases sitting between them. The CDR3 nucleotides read TGTGCCAGCAGCCAAGTCCAGGGGAATTCACCCCTCCACTTT. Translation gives CASSQVQGNSPLHF.

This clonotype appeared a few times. The CDR3 is CASSFLQGAGEKLFF. DNA of the CDR3: TGTGCCAGCAGTTTTTTGCAGGGGGCCGGTGAAAAACTGTTTTTT. The chain links TRBV28 to TRBJ1-4; 8 bases align to TRBD1. CDR3 length: 15 amino acids. CDR1 MDHEN and CDR2 SYDVKM come from the germline V gene. V was pared by 3 bases and J by 7 bases, with 7 bases of the junction left unmatched.

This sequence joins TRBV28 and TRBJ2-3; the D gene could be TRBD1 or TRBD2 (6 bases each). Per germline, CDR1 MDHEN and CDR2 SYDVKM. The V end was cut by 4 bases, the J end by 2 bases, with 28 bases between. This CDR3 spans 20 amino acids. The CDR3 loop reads CASSSAGAAAGRNPTDTQYF. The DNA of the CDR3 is TGTGCCAGCAGTTCCGCAGGGGCGGCAGCGGGCCGAAATCCCACAGATACGCAGTATTTT. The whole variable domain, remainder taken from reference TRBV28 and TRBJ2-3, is DVKVTQSSRYLVKRTGEKVFLECVQDMDHENMFWYRQDPGLGLRLIYFSYDVKMKEKGDIPEGYSVSREKKERFSLILESASTNQTSMYLCASSSAGAAAGRNPTDTQYFGPGTRLTVL.

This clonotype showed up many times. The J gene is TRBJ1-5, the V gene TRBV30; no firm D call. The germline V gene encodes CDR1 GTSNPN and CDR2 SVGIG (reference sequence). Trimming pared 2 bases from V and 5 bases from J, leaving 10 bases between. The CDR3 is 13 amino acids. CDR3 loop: CAWSLVRDQPQHF. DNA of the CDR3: TGTGCCTGGAGTCTGGTTCGTGATCAGCCCCAGCATTTT.

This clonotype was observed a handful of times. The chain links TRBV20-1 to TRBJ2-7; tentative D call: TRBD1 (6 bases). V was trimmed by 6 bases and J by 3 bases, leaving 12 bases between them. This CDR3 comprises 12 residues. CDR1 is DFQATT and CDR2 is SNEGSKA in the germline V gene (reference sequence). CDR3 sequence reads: CSATDSNYEQYF. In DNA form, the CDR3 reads TGCAGTGCCACGGACAGCAACTACGAGCAGTACTTC.

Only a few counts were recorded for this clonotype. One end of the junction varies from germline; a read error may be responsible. The CDR3 spells CASSLEVASGDTTDEQYF. CDR3 coding DNA: TGTGCCAGCAGCTTGGAGGTCGCTAGCGGGGACACTACGGACGAGCAGTACTTC. The chain combines TRBV5-1 with TRBJ2-7; 9 bases agree with TRBD2. This CDR3 has 18 residues. The germline V gene encodes CDR1 SGHRS and CDR2 YFSETQ.

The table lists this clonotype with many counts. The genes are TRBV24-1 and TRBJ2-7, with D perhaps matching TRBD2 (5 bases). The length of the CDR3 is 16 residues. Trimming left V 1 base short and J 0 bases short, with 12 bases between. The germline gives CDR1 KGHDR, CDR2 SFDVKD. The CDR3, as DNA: TGTGCCACCAGTGATTTATCGGGAAACAGCTCCTACGAGCAGTACTTC. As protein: CATSDLSGNSSYEQYF.

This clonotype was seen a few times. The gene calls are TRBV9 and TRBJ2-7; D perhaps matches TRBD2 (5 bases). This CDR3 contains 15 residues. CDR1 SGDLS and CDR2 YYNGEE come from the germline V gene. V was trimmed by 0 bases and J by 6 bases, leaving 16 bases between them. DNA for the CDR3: TGTGCCAGCAGCGTAGCCGGGGTGGGAAAGATCGAGCAGTACTTC. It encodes CASSVAGVGKIEQYF.

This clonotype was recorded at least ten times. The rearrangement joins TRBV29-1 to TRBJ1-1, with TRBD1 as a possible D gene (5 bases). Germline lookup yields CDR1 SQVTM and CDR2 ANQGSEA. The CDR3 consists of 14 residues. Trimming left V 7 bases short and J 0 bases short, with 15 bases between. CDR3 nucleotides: TGCAGCGCGACAAAGACAGTCATGAACACTGAAGCTTTCTTT. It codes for CSATKTVMNTEAFF.

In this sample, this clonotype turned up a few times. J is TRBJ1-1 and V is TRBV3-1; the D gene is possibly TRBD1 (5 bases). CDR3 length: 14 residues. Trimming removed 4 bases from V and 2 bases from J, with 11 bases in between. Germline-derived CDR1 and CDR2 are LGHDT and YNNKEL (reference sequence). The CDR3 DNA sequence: TGTGCCAGCAGCCGTCTCAGGGAAAACACTGAAGCTTTCTTT. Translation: CASSRLRENTEAFF.

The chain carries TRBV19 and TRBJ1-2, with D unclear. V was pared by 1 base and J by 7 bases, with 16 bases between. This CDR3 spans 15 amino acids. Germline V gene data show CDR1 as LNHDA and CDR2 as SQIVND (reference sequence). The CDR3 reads CASSIVGQRLFGYTF. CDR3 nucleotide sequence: TGTGCCAGTAGTATAGTAGGGCAGAGACTATTTGGCTACACCTTC. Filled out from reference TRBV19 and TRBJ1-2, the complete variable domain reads DGGITQSPKYLFRKEGQNVTLSCEQNLNHDAMYWYRQDPGQGLRLIYYSQIVNDFQKGDIAEGYSVSREKKESFPLTVTSAQKNPTAFYLCASSIVGQRLFGYTFGSGTRLTVV.

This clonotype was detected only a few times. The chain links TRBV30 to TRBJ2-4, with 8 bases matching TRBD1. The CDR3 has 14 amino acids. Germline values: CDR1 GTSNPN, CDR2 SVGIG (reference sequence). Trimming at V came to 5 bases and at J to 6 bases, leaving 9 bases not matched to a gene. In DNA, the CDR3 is TGTGCCTGGGGCTCCGGGACAGGCACAAACATTCAGTACTTC. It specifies CAWGSGTGTNIQYF. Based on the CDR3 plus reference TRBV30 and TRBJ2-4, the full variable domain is SQTIHQWPATLVQPVGSPLSLECTVEGTSNPNLYWYRQAAGRGLQLLFYSVGIGQISSEVPQNLSASRPQDRQFILSSKKLLLSDSGFYLCAWGSGTGTNIQYFGAGTRLSVL.

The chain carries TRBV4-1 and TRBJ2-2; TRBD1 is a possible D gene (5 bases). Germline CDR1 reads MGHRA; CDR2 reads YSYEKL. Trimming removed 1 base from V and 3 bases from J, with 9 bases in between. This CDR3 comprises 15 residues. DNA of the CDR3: TGCGCCAGCAGCCAAGGGCCACAGGACACCGGGGAGCTGTTTTTT. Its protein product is CASSQGPQDTGELFF.

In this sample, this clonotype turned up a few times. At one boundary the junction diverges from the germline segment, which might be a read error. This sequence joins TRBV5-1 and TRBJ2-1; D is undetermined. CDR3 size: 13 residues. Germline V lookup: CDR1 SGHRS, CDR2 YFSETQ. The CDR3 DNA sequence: TGTGCCAGCAGCCTCACTACTACTACTGAGCAGTTCTTC. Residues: CASSLTTTTEQFF.

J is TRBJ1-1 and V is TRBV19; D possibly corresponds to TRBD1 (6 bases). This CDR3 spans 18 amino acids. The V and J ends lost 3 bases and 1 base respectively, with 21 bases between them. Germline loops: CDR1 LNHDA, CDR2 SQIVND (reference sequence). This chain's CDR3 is CASSIRPQGLAKNTEAFF. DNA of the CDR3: TGTGCCAGTAGTATTAGACCTCAGGGGCTTGCAAAGAACACTGAAGCTTTCTTT.

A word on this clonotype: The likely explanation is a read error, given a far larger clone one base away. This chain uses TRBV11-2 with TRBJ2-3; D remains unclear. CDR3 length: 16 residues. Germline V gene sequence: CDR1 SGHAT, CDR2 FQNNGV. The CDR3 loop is CANSLTAGLSTDTQYF. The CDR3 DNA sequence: TGTGCCAACAGCTTAACCGCTGGCCTTAGCACAGATACGCAGTATTTT.

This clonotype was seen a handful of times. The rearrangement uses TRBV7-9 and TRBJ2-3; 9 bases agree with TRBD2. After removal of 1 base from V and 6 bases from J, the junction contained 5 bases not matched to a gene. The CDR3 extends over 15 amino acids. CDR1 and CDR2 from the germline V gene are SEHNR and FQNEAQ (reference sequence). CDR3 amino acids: CASSLGIAGADTQYF. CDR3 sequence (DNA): TGTGCCAGCAGCTTAGGAATAGCGGGAGCGGATACGCAGTATTTT.

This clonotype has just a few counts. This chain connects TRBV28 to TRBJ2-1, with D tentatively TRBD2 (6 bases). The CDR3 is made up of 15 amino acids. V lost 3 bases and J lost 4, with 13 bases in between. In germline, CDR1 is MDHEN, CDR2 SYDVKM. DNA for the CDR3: TGTGCCAGCAGTTTGGCGGGACCTAAATACAATGAGCAGTTCTTC. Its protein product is CASSLAGPKYNEQFF.

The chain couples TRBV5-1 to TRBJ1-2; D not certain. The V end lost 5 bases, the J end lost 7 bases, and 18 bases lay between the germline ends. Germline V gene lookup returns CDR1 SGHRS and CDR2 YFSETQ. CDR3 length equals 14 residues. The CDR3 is CASRTGTVSGGYTF. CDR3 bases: TGCGCCAGCAGAACTGGAACGGTGTCCGGTGGCTACACCTTC.

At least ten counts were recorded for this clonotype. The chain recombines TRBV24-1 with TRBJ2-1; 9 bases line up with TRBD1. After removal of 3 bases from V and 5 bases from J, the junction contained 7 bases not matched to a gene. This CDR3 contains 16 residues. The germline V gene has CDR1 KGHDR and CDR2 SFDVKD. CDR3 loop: CATSDLRTGVDNEQFF. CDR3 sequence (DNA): TGTGCCACCAGTGATCTACGGACAGGGGTGGACAATGAGCAGTTCTTC.

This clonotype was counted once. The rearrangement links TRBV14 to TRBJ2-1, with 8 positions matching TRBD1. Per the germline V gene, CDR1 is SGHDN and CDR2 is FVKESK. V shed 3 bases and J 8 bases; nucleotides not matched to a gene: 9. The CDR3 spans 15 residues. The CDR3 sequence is CASSQGDRRIDEQFF. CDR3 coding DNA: TGTGCCAGCAGCCAGGGGGACAGGAGGATAGATGAGCAGTTCTTC. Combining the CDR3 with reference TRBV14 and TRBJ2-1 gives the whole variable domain EAGVTQFPSHSVIEKGQTVTLRCDPISGHDNLYWYRRVMGKEIKFLLHFVKESKQDESGMPNNRFLAERTGGTYSTLKVQPAELEDSGVYFCASSQGDRRIDEQFFGPGTRLTVL.

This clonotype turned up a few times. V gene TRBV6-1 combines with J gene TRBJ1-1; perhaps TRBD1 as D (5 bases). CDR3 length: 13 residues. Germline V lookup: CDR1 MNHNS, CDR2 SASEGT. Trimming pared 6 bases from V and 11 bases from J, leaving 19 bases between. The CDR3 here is CASSPRGETPAFF. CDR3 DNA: TGTGCCAGCAGCCCCCGGGGCGAAACCCCGGCTTTCTTT.

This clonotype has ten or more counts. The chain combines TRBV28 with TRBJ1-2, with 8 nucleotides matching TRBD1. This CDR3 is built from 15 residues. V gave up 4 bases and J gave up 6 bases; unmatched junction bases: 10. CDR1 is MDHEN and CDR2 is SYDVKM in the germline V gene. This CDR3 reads CASSSGQGSFDGYTF. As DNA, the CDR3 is TGTGCCAGCAGTTCCGGACAGGGCAGTTTCGATGGCTACACCTTC.

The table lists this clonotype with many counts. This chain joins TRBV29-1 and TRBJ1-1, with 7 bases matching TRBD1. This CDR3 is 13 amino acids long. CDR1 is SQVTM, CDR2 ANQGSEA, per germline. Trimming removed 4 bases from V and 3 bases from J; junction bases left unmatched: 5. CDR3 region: CSVVGQGDTEAFF. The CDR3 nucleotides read TGCAGCGTTGTAGGGCAGGGGGACACTGAAGCTTTCTTT. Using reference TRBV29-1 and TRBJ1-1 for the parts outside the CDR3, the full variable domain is SAVISQKPSRDICQRGTSLTIQCQVDSQVTMMFWYRQQPGQSLTLIATANQGSEATYESGFVIDKFPISRPNLTFSTLTVSNMSPEDSSIYLCSVVGQGDTEAFFGQGTRLTVV.

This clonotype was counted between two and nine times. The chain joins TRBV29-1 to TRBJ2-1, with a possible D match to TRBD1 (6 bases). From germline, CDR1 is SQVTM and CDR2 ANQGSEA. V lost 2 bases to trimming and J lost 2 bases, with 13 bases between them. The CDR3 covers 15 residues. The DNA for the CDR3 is TGCAGCGTTGAACGTCCAGGGGTCACCTACAATGAGCAGTTCTTC. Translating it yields CSVERPGVTYNEQFF.